This T cell receptor beta chain was identified in a study of identical twins. The CDR3 totals 14 residues. Germline lookup yields CDR1 SEHNR and CDR2 FQNEAQ (reference sequence). Trimming cost V 5 bases and J 5 bases; bases outside gene matches: 7. Using its own MiXCR run on the 5' RACE reads, TCRdb lists one record per CDR3 protein. The sample includes fewer than 550,000 distinct CDR3 sequences, roughly 15% of them seen just once. This clonotype occurred a few times. The sample was also reused in another study, on yellow fever vaccine responses in identical twins.

Sequenced sample: CD4+ T cells sorted from blood. The TCR originated in a woman aged 18 to 35 in good health. V usage is TRBV7-9 and J usage is TRBJ1-2; TRBD1 matches 8 bases. The CDR3 reads CASSPRTGPYGYTF. DNA for the CDR3: TGTGCCAGCAGCCCACGGACAGGGCCTTATGGCTACACCTTC.